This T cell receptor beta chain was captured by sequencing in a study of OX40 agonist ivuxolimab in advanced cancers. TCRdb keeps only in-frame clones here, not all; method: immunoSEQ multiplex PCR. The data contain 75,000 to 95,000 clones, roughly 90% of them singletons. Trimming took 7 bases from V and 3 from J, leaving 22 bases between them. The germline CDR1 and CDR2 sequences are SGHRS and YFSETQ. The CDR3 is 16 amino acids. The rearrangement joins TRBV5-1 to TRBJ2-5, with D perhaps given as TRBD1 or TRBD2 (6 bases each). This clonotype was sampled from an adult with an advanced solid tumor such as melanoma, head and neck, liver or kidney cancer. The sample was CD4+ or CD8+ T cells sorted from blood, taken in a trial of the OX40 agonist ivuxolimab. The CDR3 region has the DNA TGCGCCAGCTCTCGGGGGAGACAGGAACGGGAAGAGACCCAGTACTTC. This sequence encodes CASSRGRQEREETQYF.